This T cell receptor (beta chain) comes out of a study of PD-1 blockade in classical Hodgkin lymphoma. CDR1 and CDR2 (germline): MNHNY, SVGAGI (reference sequence). Trimming pared 6 bases from V and 2 bases from J, leaving 7 bases between. There are 13 residues in the CDR3. This clone was observed a single time. Produced via immunoSEQ multiplex PCR; TCRdb's table is partial and in-frame only. The sample includes around 90,000 clones, more than 70% of them seen just once. Indicated time point: cycle 4 day 1 (C4D1), after more than five weeks of nivolumab. Every patient relapsed after autologous stem cell transplantation, and brentuximab vedotin exposure varied.

This TCR was recovered from a human donor with classical Hodgkin lymphoma. The gene calls are TRBV6-6 and TRBJ2-2; D ambiguous. The sequences come from peripheral blood mononuclear cells (PBMCs), collected before the fourth cycle of nivolumab. The CDR3 DNA reads as TGTGCCAGCAGGCCTACAAACACCGGGGAGCTGTTTTTT. Protein product: CASRPTNTGELFF.